This record concerns one TCR beta chain sequence. The data originate from a study of low-dose radiotherapy and immunotherapy resistance in tumors. Germline CDR1 SGHRS, CDR2 YFSETQ. V was shortened by 1 base and J by 8 bases, with 12 bases between the two germline ends. This CDR3 contains 14 residues. Priming of first-strand cDNA relied on TRAV- and TRBV-specific primers (covering alpha and beta chains). TCRs underwent roughly 19 PCR cycles of amplification with a constant-region primer and V-primer adapter. TCRdb re-analysed the reads in MiXCR, keeping a single row per CDR3 protein. This sample has more than 10,000 distinct CDR3 sequences, with approximately 61% found just once.

The sequence was collected from a human donor with advanced metastatic prostate, ovarian, gallbladder or colorectal cancer (not recorded which). This table probably holds off-target reads from a library built for another chain. The chain combines TRBV5-1 with TRBJ1-4; tentative D call: TRBD1 (5 bases). As DNA, the CDR3 is TGCGCCAGCAGCTTGACAGGAGGAGGGGAAAAACTGTTTTTT. This codes for CASSLTGGGEKLFF.